The sequence of this T cell receptor beta chain was determined in a study of blood T cell repertoires in COVID-19. Note on this clone: Sequence at one end of the junction differs from germline and may be a read error.

Profiled with immunoSEQ multiplex PCR; TCRdb holds only in-frame clones, not every one. This table has about 180,000 clones, about four fifths appearing once. The V gene's germline CDR1 is ENHRY and CDR2 SYGVKD. The CDR3 has 14 residues. The TCR originated in a man between 65 and 85 years old with active or convalescent COVID-19. The chain joins TRBV10-3 to TRBJ1-5, with TRBD1 matching 10 bases. Sequenced material: peripheral blood. As DNA, the CDR3 is TGTGCCATCAGTCGGGACAGGGGCAAACAGCCCCAGCATTTT. Encoded protein: CAISRDRGKQPQHF.